The 28 T cell receptor beta chains given below trace back to one sample, sequenced in a study of cytomegalovirus exposure and HLA in healthy donors. PCR primers comprised 60 Vbeta and 13 Jbeta primers. Profiled with immunoSEQ multiplex PCR; TCRdb holds only in-frame clones, not every one. The repertoire consists of under 85,000 clones, with 75% to 80% occurring once and the leading ten covering under 3.5%. Sequenced input: PBMCs. The origin of the receptors is a man between 18 and 29 years old in good health and CMV-seronegative.

This clone was detected only once. This chain links TRBV10-3 with TRBJ2-5; TRBD2 aligns across 8 bases. This CDR3 has 15 amino acids. After removal of 2 bases from V and 4 bases from J, the junction contained 6 bases not matched to a gene. Germline CDR1 ENHRY, CDR2 SYGVKD. The CDR3 nucleotides are TGTGCCATCAGTGAGCGGGGGGGTGAAGGAGAGACCCAGTACTTC. Amino acids: CAISERGGEGETQYF.

This clone was counted a single time. The chain employs TRBV5-4 and TRBJ2-5; 10 nucleotides align to TRBD2. The length of the CDR3 is 13 residues. Trimming took 7 bases from V and 7 from J; bases not matched to a gene: 7. From germline, CDR1 is SGHNT and CDR2 YYREEE (reference sequence). The CDR3 DNA reads TGTGCCAGCGGGGTTAGCGGGGGGTGGACCCAGTACTTC. Its protein is CASGVSGGWTQYF.

The chain has TRBV5-1 and TRBJ2-5; D is unresolved. This CDR3 spans 12 amino acids. The germline V gene has CDR1 SGHRS and CDR2 YFSETQ. V was clipped by 0 bases and J by 5 bases, with 5 bases between them. CDR3 bases: TGCGCCAGCAGCTTGGCCTTTGAGACCCAGTACTTC. Encoded protein: CASSLAFETQYF.

This clone was picked up a small number of times. The rearrangement uses TRBV7-6 and TRBJ2-7; TRBD1 agrees at 8 bases. CDR3 length: 14 amino acids. Germline V gives CDR1 SGHVS, CDR2 FNYEAQ. The junction had 7 bases not matched to a gene; V was cut back by 2 bases and J by 7 bases. CDR3 sequence (DNA): TGTGCCAGCAGCTTAAGACAGGGGACGCGGGAGCAGTACTTC. It is translated as CASSLRQGTREQYF.

About this clone: Other DNA sequences from this sample encode an identical CDR3 as well. CDR3 amino acids: CSVVASGVYNEQFF. DNA for the CDR3: TGCAGCGTTGTGGCCTCCGGAGTCTACAATGAGCAGTTCTTC. This rearrangement joins TRBV29-1 to TRBJ2-1; no clear D gene. From germline, CDR1 is SQVTM and CDR2 ANQGSEA. Trimming shortened V by 4 bases and J by 3 bases, and 13 bases separated the two germline ends. This CDR3 comprises 14 residues.

The chain employs TRBV28 and TRBJ2-1; a possible D gene is TRBD1 (6 bases). This CDR3 spans 17 amino acids. V dropped 6 bases and J dropped 0 bases, with 18 bases sitting between them. The germline V gene encodes CDR1 MDHEN and CDR2 SYDVKM. CDR3 in amino acids: CASSDTRGRDSYNEQFF. The CDR3, as DNA: TGTGCCAGCAGCGACACCAGGGGACGAGACTCCTACAATGAGCAGTTCTTC.

This clone was observed a single time. The junction and the germline gene differ at one end; a read error may be behind it. The chain couples TRBV7-6 to TRBJ2-3; 9 bases match TRBD2. CDR1 is SGHVS and CDR2 is FNYEAQ in the germline V gene. The CDR3 has 16 amino acids. The CDR3 coding sequence is TGTGCCAGCAGCTTAGGGGCTGCGGGGGGGACAGATACGGAGTATTTT. Translation: CASSLGAAGGTDTEYF. Combining the CDR3 with reference TRBV7-6 and TRBJ2-3 gives the whole variable domain GAGVSQSPRYKVTKRGQDVALRCDPISGHVSLYWYRQALGQGPEFLTYFNYEAQQDKSGLPNDRFSAERPEGSISTLTIQRTEQRDSAMYRCASSLGAAGGTDTEYFGPGTRLTVL.

The genes are TRBV12-2 and TRBJ2-7; the listed D gene, TRBD2, was not tested against the DNA. TRBV12-2 is a pseudogene segment. The CDR3 is made up of 15 amino acids. The CDR3 DNA reads as TGTGCAAGTCGCTTAGTGAGCGGGGGTCCCTACGAGCAGTACTTC. Its protein product is CASRLVSGGPYEQYF.

The CDR3 region is CASSLTGTGPYEQYF. CDR3 sequence (DNA): TGTGCCAGCAGTTTAACCGGGACAGGGCCATACGAGCAGTACTTC. The rearrangement uses TRBV27 and TRBJ2-7; TRBD1 agrees at 9 bases. The V gene's germline CDR1 is MNHEY and CDR2 SMNVEV (reference sequence). This CDR3 comprises 15 residues. Germline trimming cut 2 bases from V and 4 bases from J; bases unmatched to any gene: 6.

The chain has TRBV7-2 and TRBJ1-6; perhaps TRBD1 as D (5 bases). V was trimmed by 5 bases and J by 7 bases, leaving 15 bases between them. This CDR3 spans 15 amino acids. The V gene's germline CDR1 is SGHTA and CDR2 FQGNSA. The CDR3 sequence: CASSLTAPGNSPLHF. The CDR3 DNA reads TGTGCCAGCAGCCTGACAGCCCCTGGGAATTCACCCCTCCACTTT.

The chain joins TRBV7-3 to TRBJ2-5; TRBD2 is a possible D gene (5 bases). The CDR3 has 13 amino acids. The V gene's germline CDR1 is SGHTA and CDR2 FQGTGA. The ends were cut back, 4 bases at V and 2 bases at J, with 8 bases in the middle. The CDR3 bases are TGTGCCAGCAGCTCTCGACTACAAGAGACCCAGTACTTC. Its protein is CASSSRLQETQYF. Full variable domain (rest looked up from reference TRBV7-3 and TRBJ2-5): GAGVSQTPSNKVTEKGKYVELRCDPISGHTALYWYRQSLGQGPEFLIYFQGTGAADDSGLPNDRFFAVRPEGSVSTLKIQRTERGDSAVYLCASSSRLQETQYFGPGTRLLVL.

This sequence joins TRBV27 and TRBJ2-1, with TRBD2 as a possible D gene (6 bases). The V and J ends lost 3 bases and 7 bases respectively, with 10 bases between them. Germline CDR1 is MNHEY and CDR2 is SMNVEV (reference sequence). This CDR3 has 13 amino acids. In nucleotides, the CDR3 is TGTGCCAGCAGTTTCCCCGGAGGGAATGAGCAGTTCTTC. This gives the protein CASSFPGGNEQFF.

The rearrangement uses TRBV5-1 and TRBJ2-1; 8 bases are a match to TRBD1. After removal of 0 bases from V and 6 bases from J, the junction contained 8 bases not matched to a gene. CDR3 size: 16 residues. In germline, CDR1 is SGHRS, CDR2 YFSETQ. The CDR3 loop is CASSLGGAGGFNEQFF. The CDR3, as DNA: TGCGCCAGCAGCTTGGGGGGGGCAGGGGGCTTCAATGAGCAGTTCTTC.

The J gene is TRBJ2-3, the V gene TRBV6-5; 9 positions agree with TRBD1. The V segment lost 2 bases and the J segment 1 base; nucleotides outside the gene matches: 1. Looked up from germline, CDR1 is MNHEY and CDR2 is SVGAGI. This CDR3 region has 15 residues. Here the CDR3 reads CASSYRDRGTDTQYF. CDR3 nucleotide sequence: TGTGCCAGCAGTTACCGGGACAGGGGCACAGATACGCAGTATTTT.

This rearrangement joins TRBV5-1 to TRBJ2-1; 14 bases line up with TRBD2. The CDR3 length is 16 residues. Trimming at V came to 2 bases and at J to 6 bases, leaving 4 bases not matched to a gene. Germline CDR1 SGHRS, CDR2 YFSETQ. The CDR3: CASSLLTSGGANEQFF. The CDR3 bases are TGCGCCAGCAGCTTACTGACTAGCGGGGGGGCCAATGAGCAGTTCTTC.

The chain recombines TRBV10-3 with TRBJ1-4, with D perhaps TRBD1 (5 bases). The ends were cut back, 6 bases at V and 8 bases at J, with 16 bases in the middle. The CDR3 extends over 14 amino acids. Germline V lookup: CDR1 ENHRY, CDR2 SYGVKD. The CDR3 coding sequence is TGTGCCATCAGGTCGACAGAGGTTCCAGAAAAACTGTTTTTT. Translating gives CAIRSTEVPEKLFF.

This clone has a handful of counts. The chain carries TRBV10-3 and TRBJ1-5; 10 bases line up with TRBD1. Unmatched junction bases numbered 7, after V lost 6 bases and J lost 5 bases. Looked up from germline, CDR1 is ENHRY and CDR2 is SYGVKD. The CDR3 has 15 amino acids. This CDR3 is CAISASTGGDQPQHF. Written as DNA, the CDR3 is TGTGCCATCAGCGCATCGACAGGGGGCGATCAGCCCCAGCATTTT.

The chain carries TRBV5-1 and TRBJ2-1, with 7 bases lining up with TRBD1. V lost 4 bases, J lost 7 bases, and 2 bases stayed unmatched. The germline CDR1 and CDR2 sequences are SGHRS and YFSETQ. The CDR3 covers 12 residues. The CDR3 loop is CASSPQGNEQFF. The CDR3 region has the DNA TGCGCCAGCAGCCCACAGGGGAATGAGCAGTTCTTC.

This clone was seen a few times. J is TRBJ2-7 and V is TRBV9; 7 nucleotides agree with TRBD1. The CDR3 length is 14 residues. Per germline, CDR1 SGDLS and CDR2 YYNGEE. After removal of 4 bases from V and 3 bases from J, the junction contained 7 bases not matched to a gene. CDR3 sequence reads: CASSPRPGGYEQYF. CDR3 DNA sequence: TGTGCCAGCAGCCCTCGGCCAGGGGGCTACGAGCAGTACTTC.

The rearrangement joins TRBV11-2 to TRBJ1-6; a weak D match, TRBD1 (6 bases). This CDR3 contains 16 residues. The V end was cut by 3 bases, the J end by 0 bases, with 9 bases between. The germline gives CDR1 SGHAT, CDR2 FQNNGV. The CDR3 sequence is CASSFDRSSYNSPLHF. The DNA of the CDR3 is TGTGCCAGCAGCTTCGACAGGAGCTCCTATAATTCACCCCTCCACTTT.

The gene calls are TRBV11-3 and TRBJ2-3; TRBD2 agrees at 13 bases. After removal of 3 bases from V and 0 bases from J, the junction contained 9 bases not matched to a gene. The CDR3 runs to 19 residues. CDR1 and CDR2 (germline): SGHNT, YENEEA. This chain's CDR3 is CASSFRLAGGSASTDTQYF. Written as DNA, the CDR3 is TGTGCCAGCAGCTTCCGACTAGCGGGGGGTTCAGCTAGCACAGATACGCAGTATTTT.

The chain is built from TRBV7-9 and TRBJ2-5; possible D gene TRBD2, 5 bases. The germline V and J ends were trimmed by 5 bases and 2 bases, with 6 bases remaining between them. The CDR3 sequence is 12 residues long. Germline V lookup: CDR1 SEHNR, CDR2 FQNEAQ (reference sequence). For the CDR3, the DNA is TGTGCCAGCAGCCCGGGGCAAGAGACCCAGTACTTC. Encoded protein: CASSPGQETQYF.

V gene TRBV30 combines with J gene TRBJ1-5; no clear D. V lost 0 bases, J lost 2 bases, and 8 bases lay in between. Germline CDR1 is GTSNPN and CDR2 is SVGIG (reference sequence). CDR3 size: 14 residues. CDR3 coding DNA: TGTGCCTGGAGTGTACTGAGGGGCAATCAGCCCCAGCATTTT. This encodes CAWSVLRGNQPQHF.

V and J are TRBV7-3 and TRBJ2-6; TRBD1 aligns across 9 bases. CDR3 size: 16 residues. In germline, CDR1 is SGHTA, CDR2 FQGTGA. V dropped 11 bases and J dropped 5; count of bases not matched to a gene: 13. The CDR3 DNA follows: TGTGCCGGTGCAGGACAGGGGCCTTCTCGGGCCAACGTCCTGACTTTC. It encodes CAGAGQGPSRANVLTF.

J is TRBJ2-7 and V is TRBV10-3, with a weak D call TRBD2 (6 bases). V was cut by 4 bases and J by 0 bases, with 10 bases left in between. The CDR3 totals 14 residues. Looked up from germline, CDR1 is ENHRY and CDR2 is SYGVKD. The CDR3 bases are TGTGCCATCAGTGGCGGGGCAAGCTCCTACGAGCAGTACTTC. It specifies CAISGGASSYEQYF.

V and J are TRBV6-1 and TRBJ1-1, with 9 nucleotides matching TRBD1. This CDR3 region has 15 residues. Germline CDR1 is MNHNS and CDR2 is SASEGT. V was pared by 2 bases and J by 5 bases, with 6 bases of the junction left unmatched. CDR3 sequence: CASSEQGQGYTEAFF. The CDR3 DNA reads as TGTGCCAGCAGTGAACAGGGACAGGGATATACTGAAGCTTTCTTT.

With regard to this clone: At the DNA level, this CDR3 is encoded by other sequences in the same sample as well. This chain uses TRBV2 with TRBJ1-6; D call uncertain. CDR1 is SNHLY and CDR2 is FYNNEI in the germline V gene. The CDR3 length is 16 residues. V shed 2 bases and J shed 4 bases, with 12 bases lying between them. CDR3 residues: CASSENSPDYNSPLHF. CDR3 DNA: TGTGCCAGCAGTGAAAATAGTCCTGATTATAATTCACCCCTCCACTTT.

The rearrangement uses TRBV19 and TRBJ1-6; 8 positions match TRBD1. The length of the CDR3 is 14 residues. Germline V CDR1 and CDR2: LNHDA, SQIVND (reference sequence). With V trimmed by 3 bases and J by 11 bases, 6 bases remained unmatched. The chain's CDR3 is CASSILDREPPLHF. CDR3 nucleotide sequence: TGTGCCAGTAGTATCTTGGACAGGGAACCACCCCTCCACTTT.